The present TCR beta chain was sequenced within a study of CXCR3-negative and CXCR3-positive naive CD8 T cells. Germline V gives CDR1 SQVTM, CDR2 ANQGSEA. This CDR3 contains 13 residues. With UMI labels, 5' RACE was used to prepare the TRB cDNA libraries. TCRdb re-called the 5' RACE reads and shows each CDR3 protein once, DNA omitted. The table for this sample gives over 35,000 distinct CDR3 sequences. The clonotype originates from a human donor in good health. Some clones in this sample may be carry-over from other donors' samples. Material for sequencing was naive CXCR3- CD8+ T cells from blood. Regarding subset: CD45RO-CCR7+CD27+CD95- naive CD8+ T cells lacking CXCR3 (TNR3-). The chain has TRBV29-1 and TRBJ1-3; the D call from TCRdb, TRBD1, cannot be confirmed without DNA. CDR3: CSVGGYSGNTIYF.